This T cell receptor beta chain comes out of a study of blood T cell repertoires in COVID-19. Across the study: Acute and convalescent COVID-19 samples came from the United States, Italy and Spain.

CDR3 size: 15 residues. In germline, CDR1 is SGHTA, CDR2 FQGTGA. Trimming removed 3 bases from V and 5 bases from J, with 14 bases in between. The repertoire was sequenced with immunoSEQ multiplex PCR; TCRdb's copy has only in-frame clones and lacks some. The data hold some 350,000 clones, with around 89% observed a single time. Recovered participants had two consecutive negative NP/OP PCR tests, healthcare professional clearance, or symptom resolution. The V gene is TRBV7-3, the J gene TRBJ2-1, with D possibly matching TRBD2 (6 bases). Material for sequencing was PBMCs or T cells enriched from blood (not recorded which). The receptor was derived from a man younger than 35 who had recovered from COVID-19. The CDR3 is CASSFLASAHNEQFF. Here the CDR3 DNA reads TGTGCCAGCAGCTTTTTGGCTAGCGCCCACAATGAGCAGTTCTTC. Together with reference TRBV7-3 and TRBJ2-1, the CDR3 gives the full variable domain: GAGVSQTPSNKVTEKGKYVELRCDPISGHTALYWYRQSLGQGPEFLIYFQGTGAADDSGLPNDRFFAVRPEGSVSTLKIQRTERGDSAVYLCASSFLASAHNEQFFGPGTRLTVL.